This T cell receptor (beta chain) emerged from a study of immune characterization of retroperitoneal liposarcoma. This clonotype appeared a few times. From the PCR reads, TCRdb called clonotypes with MiXCR, one entry per CDR3 protein. The data show 7,000 or so distinct CDR3 sequences, with less than 30% seen just once and about 27% held by the top ten. The CDR3 has 13 amino acids. Germline assignment: CDR1 LGHDT and CDR2 YNNKEL (reference sequence). Trimming removed 1 base from V and 9 bases from J, with 10 bases in between. V is TRBV3-1 and J is TRBJ2-1; a possible D gene is TRBD1 (5 bases). This clonotype was obtained from a female donor with retroperitoneal liposarcoma. Sequenced input: tumor tissue. The CDR3 bases are TGTGCCAGCAGCCAAGTGTCAGGGTTTGAGCAGTTCTTC. It yields the protein CASSQVSGFEQFF.